Shown below are 20 T cell receptor beta chains from a single sample sequenced in a study of vaccination effects on CD4 cells after COVID-19. Antigen specificity for these receptors is unknown. Clones were sequenced by immunoSEQ multiplex PCR, and TCRdb holds only the in-frame ones, with some missing. The sample consists of fewer than 75,000 clones, about four fifths of them appearing once. The culture ran for 9 to 11 days, and then CD4+ T cells were isolated. Either the BNT162b2 or mRNA-1273 vaccine was given to participants in two doses. The specimen was CD4+ T cells from PBMCs cultured without peptide, collected after COVID-19 vaccination. The origin of the receptors is a human donor who received a COVID-19 vaccine.

The chain employs TRBV11-2 and TRBJ1-4; unclear D gene. Germline loops: CDR1 SGHAT, CDR2 FQNNGV. CDR3 length: 18 residues. The V end lost 5 bases, the J end lost 0 bases, and 19 bases lay between the germline ends. CDR3 loop: CASSLLGQETATNEKLFF. CDR3 DNA sequence: TGTGCCAGCAGCCTATTAGGTCAGGAGACGGCAACTAATGAAAAACTGTTTTTT.

The chain recombines TRBV6-2 or TRBV6-3 with TRBJ1-2; tentatively, D is TRBD1 (6 bases). The CDR3 is made up of 13 amino acids. V gave up 6 bases and J gave up 2 bases, with 10 bases separating them. From germline, CDR1 is MNHEY and CDR2 SVGEGT. CDR3 in amino acids: CASSPTGNYGYTF. The CDR3, as DNA: TGTGCCAGCAGCCCTACAGGGAACTATGGCTACACCTTC.

The chain employs TRBV30 and TRBJ1-2; D remains ambiguous. This CDR3 comprises 13 residues. Germline loops: CDR1 GTSNPN, CDR2 SVGIG (reference sequence). V dropped 2 bases and J dropped 0 bases, with 7 bases sitting between them. In DNA form, the CDR3 reads TGTGCCTGGAGTCTGGGTCCTAACTATGGCTACACCTTC. This gives the protein CAWSLGPNYGYTF.

The V and J genes are TRBV29-1 and TRBJ1-1; D gene ambiguous. The CDR3 runs to 12 residues. V dropped 6 bases and J dropped 3 bases, with 11 bases sitting between them. Germline CDR1 SQVTM, CDR2 ANQGSEA. As DNA, the CDR3 is TGCAGCGTCCGGGCGTTAGACACTGAAGCTTTCTTT. Translation: CSVRALDTEAFF.

This chain uses TRBV4-3 with TRBJ2-2; TRBD2 is a possible D gene (5 bases). The CDR3 spans 14 residues. V lost 3 bases and J lost 6, with 11 bases in between. The germline CDR1 and CDR2 sequences are LGHNA and YSLEER. The CDR3 protein is CASSQDWWSGELFF. DNA for the CDR3: TGCGCCAGCAGCCAGGACTGGTGGTCCGGGGAGCTGTTTTTT.

J is TRBJ1-6 and V is TRBV7-2; D is unresolved. V lost 1 base to trimming and J lost 9 bases, with 13 bases between them. The CDR3 consists of 15 residues. Germline V gene data show CDR1 as SGHTA and CDR2 as FQGNSA. In nucleotides, the CDR3 is TGTGCCAGCAGCTTAGGGGTCGGGGTTGTTTCACCCCTCCACTTT. Translating it yields CASSLGVGVVSPLHF.

This clone was observed a handful of times. The chain joins TRBV5-4 to TRBJ2-7, with D possibly TRBD1 on 6 matching bases. There are 12 residues in the CDR3. V lost 4 bases and J lost 5, with 10 bases in between. Germline assignment: CDR1 SGHNT and CDR2 YYREEE (reference sequence). Written as DNA, the CDR3 is TGTGCCAGCAGCCCAGGGGAAAACGAGCAGTACTTC. It yields the protein CASSPGENEQYF.

There are a few counts of this clone. The V and J genes are TRBV6-6 and TRBJ1-2; D possibly corresponds to TRBD1 (6 bases). Trimming removed 5 bases from V and 3 bases from J, with 10 bases in between. This CDR3 region has 13 residues. Germline CDR1 reads MNHNY; CDR2 reads SVGAGI (reference sequence). CDR3 region: CASSQQGHYGYTF. CDR3 coding DNA: TGTGCCAGCAGTCAACAGGGTCACTATGGCTACACCTTC.

The table lists this clone with a few counts. The chain combines TRBV7-9 with TRBJ2-2; D remains unclear. CDR1 and CDR2 (germline): SEHNR, FQNEAQ (reference sequence). V was pared by 0 bases and J by 3 bases, with 5 bases between. The CDR3 length is 14 residues. The CDR3 here is CASSLALDTGELFF. The CDR3 region has the DNA TGTGCCAGCAGCTTAGCTTTGGACACCGGGGAGCTGTTTTTT.

The table lists this clone with a few counts. V gene TRBV6-4 combines with J gene TRBJ2-1, with 9 bases fitting TRBD2. Unmatched junction bases numbered 4, after V lost 2 bases and J lost 2 bases. CDR3 length equals 16 residues. Germline values: CDR1 MRHNA, CDR2 SNTAGT. The CDR3 DNA is TGTGCCAGCAGTGACGGAATAGCGGGGGCCTACAATGAGCAGTTCTTC. Translating it yields CASSDGIAGAYNEQFF.

V usage is TRBV4-2 and J usage is TRBJ2-7, with D possibly being TRBD1 or TRBD2 (6 bases each). Per germline, CDR1 LGHNA and CDR2 YNFKEQ. The CDR3 extends over 15 amino acids. Deletions cut 2 bases from V and 3 bases from J, with 14 bases between. The CDR3 nucleotides are TGTGCCAGCAGCCAATCGGGGGCCAAAGACTACGAGCAGTACTTC. Translating it yields CASSQSGAKDYEQYF.

The chain joins TRBV19 to TRBJ2-1; 8 positions agree with TRBD2. The J segment lost 0 bases and the V segment lost 1 base, leaving 2 bases of the junction unmatched. CDR1 LNHDA and CDR2 SQIVND come from the germline V gene (reference sequence). The CDR3 extends over 16 amino acids. Here the CDR3 DNA reads TGTGCCAGTAGTATAGTCAGCGGGAGCTCCTACAATGAGCAGTTCTTC. Encoded protein: CASSIVSGSSYNEQFF. The entire variable domain, with the rest obtained from reference TRBV19 and TRBJ2-1, is as follows: DGGITQSPKYLFRKEGQNVTLSCEQNLNHDAMYWYRQDPGQGLRLIYYSQIVNDFQKGDIAEGYSVSREKKESFPLTVTSAQKNPTAFYLCASSIVSGSSYNEQFFGPGTRLTVL.

The genes are TRBV21-1 and TRBJ1-2; the table's TRBD1 call for D was not verified on the DNA. TRBV21-1 represents a pseudogene. The length of the CDR3 is 19 residues. The CDR3 protein is CASSKVSEYWDRGRYGYTF. As DNA, the CDR3 is TGTGCCAGCAGCAAAGTAAGCGAATACTGGGACAGGGGTCGCTATGGCTACACCTTC.

This clone showed up just once. The V gene is TRBV7-9, the J gene TRBJ2-7; tentative D call: TRBD2 (6 bases). Germline-derived CDR1 and CDR2 are SEHNR and FQNEAQ (reference sequence). The CDR3 loop spans 13 amino acids. The ends were cut back, 4 bases at V and 4 bases at J, with 11 bases in the middle. CDR3 sequence reads: CASSSRELYEQYF. DNA for the CDR3: TGTGCCAGCAGCTCCCGGGAGCTATACGAGCAGTACTTC.

The V and J genes are TRBV3-1 (or the pseudogene TRBV3-2) and TRBJ1-2; 9 bases are shared with TRBD1. The CDR3 length is 14 residues. Trimming cost V 5 bases and J 2 bases; bases outside gene matches: 3. Germline V gene sequence: CDR1 LGHDT, CDR2 YNNKEL (reference sequence). The CDR3 DNA reads TGTGCCAGCAGCGGCGGGACAGGGAACTATGGCTACACCTTC. This codes for CASSGGTGNYGYTF.

This clone was found once. The chain combines TRBV9 with TRBJ2-1; 9 nucleotides align to TRBD2. Germline CDR1 is SGDLS and CDR2 is YYNGEE. V shed 0 bases, J shed 3 bases, and the junction held 4 bases outside the gene matches. The CDR3 extends over 16 amino acids. The CDR3 protein is CASSVGGSGSYNEQFF. The CDR3 nucleotides are TGTGCCAGCAGCGTAGGGGGTAGCGGGAGCTACAATGAGCAGTTCTTC. Combining the CDR3 with reference TRBV9 and TRBJ2-1 gives the whole variable domain DSGVTQTPKHLITATGQRVTLRCSPRSGDLSVYWYQQSLDQGLQFLIQYYNGEERAKGNILERFSAQQFPDLHSELNLSSLELGDSALYFCASSVGGSGSYNEQFFGPGTRLTVL.

The chain combines TRBV11-2 with TRBJ2-3; D gene ambiguous. CDR1 is SGHAT, CDR2 FQNNGV, per germline. The CDR3 totals 12 residues. V gave up 1 base and J gave up 9 bases, with 8 bases separating them. Here the CDR3 DNA reads TGTGCCAGCAGCTTAGGGAGAGACACGCAGTATTTT. Translation: CASSLGRDTQYF.

The rearrangement uses TRBV18 and TRBJ1-4; a weak D match, TRBD1 (5 bases). CDR3 length: 15 residues. The V end was cut by 4 bases, the J end by 8 bases, with 17 bases between. Looked up from germline, CDR1 is KGHSH and CDR2 is LQKENI. The CDR3, as DNA: TGTGCCAGCTCACGTCCAGGGTTAAACCGGGAAAAACTGTTTTTT. This encodes CASSRPGLNREKLFF.

The V and J genes are TRBV18 and TRBJ2-4; D is perhaps TRBD2 (6 bases). Between the trimmed V and J ends, which lost 1 base and 3 bases, there was a span of 7 bases. The CDR3 spans 14 residues. Germline CDR1 reads KGHSH; CDR2 reads LQKENI. The CDR3 region is CASSPQGGKNIQYF. The CDR3 DNA reads TGTGCCAGCTCACCACAGGGAGGCAAAAACATTCAGTACTTC.

The gene calls are TRBV10-3 and TRBJ2-2, with TRBD2 matching 10 bases. Per the germline V gene, CDR1 is ENHRY and CDR2 is SYGVKD. This CDR3 spans 14 amino acids. J was trimmed by 8 bases and V by 6 bases; bases with no gene match: 6. The CDR3 coding sequence is TGTGCCATCAGGAGCGGGGGGGCTGTTGGGGAGCTGTTTTTT. It yields the protein CAIRSGGAVGELFF.